This T cell receptor (beta chain) was captured in a study of cytomegalovirus exposure and HLA in healthy donors. Study-wide findings and caveats: The study designated 164 TCR beta chains cytomegalovirus-associated.

Clones were read by immunoSEQ multiplex PCR, and TCRdb kept only the in-frame ones, dropping some. The data contain 150,000 to 200,000 clones, roughly 91% of them seen just once; the ten biggest clones take up about 9.3%. About this clone itself: What it binds is not known.

The sequenced sample consisted of PBMCs. The clonotype originates from a woman younger than 35 in good health and CMV-seropositive.

CDR3 sequence reads: CASSKRGLGSASYEQYF. Here the CDR3 DNA reads TGTGCCAGCAGCAAGAGGGGGCTGGGCTCGGCCTCTTACGAGCAGTACTTC. The chain couples TRBV11-2 to TRBJ2-7; 7 bases align to TRBD1. The CDR3 has 17 amino acids. V shed 5 bases and J 4 bases; nucleotides not matched to a gene: 17. Germline V gene data show CDR1 as SGHAT and CDR2 as FQNNGV.